This T cell receptor beta chain was observed in a study of chemoradiotherapy in HPV16-positive cancers. Trimming took 5 bases from V and 1 from J, leaving 18 bases between them. Germline CDR1 reads SNHLY; CDR2 reads FYNNEI. This CDR3 region has 16 residues. TCRdb's copy holds only in-frame clones and misses some; the assay was immunoSEQ multiplex PCR. The data show 6,000 to 7,500 clones, around 75% seen once. Findings of the study overall: Candidate HPV-specific clones and E7-related TCR motifs grew in tumor during treatment. Better recurrence-free survival went with HPV-responsive T-cell expansion in HPV16-positive patients.

Samples were taken several times over chemoradiotherapy. Comment on this clone: Its antigen remains unidentified.

Sequenced material: tumor tissue, taken from a patient who underwent chemoradiotherapy. V is TRBV2 and J is TRBJ2-7; D might be TRBD1 (5 bases). This TCR derives from a human donor with HPV-associated anogenital cancer. CDR3 residues: CASSKDNMGRSYEQYF. The CDR3 coding sequence is TGTGCCAGCAGTAAGGACAACATGGGAAGGTCCTACGAGCAGTACTTC.